This T cell receptor (beta chain) was obtained from a study of blood T cell repertoires in COVID-19. In the study overall: The samples span acute and convalescent COVID-19 from the United States, Italy and Spain. Nucleic acid was either cDNA or gDNA, and it came from T cells, B-cell-depleted T cells, or PBMCs.

The V gene end was trimmed by 1 base and the J gene end by 10 bases; junction bases not matched to a gene: 5. Looked up from germline, CDR1 is SGHTA and CDR2 is FQGTGA. The CDR3 runs 16 residues. The method was immunoSEQ multiplex PCR; TCRdb's version includes in-frame clones alone and lacks a portion of them. This sample has some 100,000 clones, with 88% found just once. Material for sequencing was peripheral blood. V is TRBV7-3 and J is TRBJ2-1; 15 bases fit TRBD2. The TCR originated in a woman aged 80 or over with active COVID-19. CDR3 residues: CASSLKGLAGGEEQFF. As DNA, the CDR3 is TGTGCCAGCAGCTTAAAGGGACTAGCGGGAGGAGAAGAGCAGTTCTTC.